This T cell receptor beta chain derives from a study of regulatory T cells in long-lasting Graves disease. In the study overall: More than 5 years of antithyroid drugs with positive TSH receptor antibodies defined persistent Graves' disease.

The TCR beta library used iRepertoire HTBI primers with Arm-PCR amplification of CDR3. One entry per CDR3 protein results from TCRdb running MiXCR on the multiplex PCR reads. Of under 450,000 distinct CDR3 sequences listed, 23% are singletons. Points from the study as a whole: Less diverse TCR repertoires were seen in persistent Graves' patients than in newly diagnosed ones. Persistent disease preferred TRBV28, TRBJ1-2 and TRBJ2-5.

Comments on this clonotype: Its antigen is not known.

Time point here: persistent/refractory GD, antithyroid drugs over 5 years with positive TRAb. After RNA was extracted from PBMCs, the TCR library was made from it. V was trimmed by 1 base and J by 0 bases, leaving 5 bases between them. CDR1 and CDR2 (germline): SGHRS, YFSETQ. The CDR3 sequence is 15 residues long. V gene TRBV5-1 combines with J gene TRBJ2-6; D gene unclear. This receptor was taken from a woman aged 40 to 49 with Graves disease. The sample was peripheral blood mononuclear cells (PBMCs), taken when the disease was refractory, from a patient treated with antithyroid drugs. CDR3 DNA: TGCGCCAGCAGCTTGACCCACTCTGGGGCCAACGTCCTGACTTTC. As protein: CASSLTHSGANVLTF. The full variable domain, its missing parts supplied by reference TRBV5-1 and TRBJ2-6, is KAGVTQTPRYLIKTRGQQVTLSCSPISGHRSVSWYQQTPGQGLQFLFEYFSETQRNKGNFPGRFSGRQFSNSRSEMNVSTLELGDSALYLCASSLTHSGANVLTFGAGSRLTVL.